One T cell receptor (beta chain) is described in this entry. Germline V gene sequence: CDR1 SGDLS, CDR2 YYNGEE. V was clipped by 5 bases and J by 4 bases; unmatched bases: 8. This CDR3 contains 15 residues. This table comes from immunoSEQ multiplex PCR, and its TCRdb copy is limited to in-frame clones, with some not included. Of 46,000 or so clones listed, about 90% were seen once; the top ten hold 37%. This entry comes from a study of T cell responses to AZD1222 COVID-19 vaccine. The TCR originated in an adult who received the AZD1222 COVID-19 vaccine. The chain employs TRBV9 and TRBJ1-5; TRBD1 aligns across 8 bases. Here the sequenced sample was peripheral blood, taken 28 days after the second AZD1222 dose. This CDR3 reads CASSRQGMRNQPQHF. CDR3 coding DNA: TGTGCCAGCAGTCGACAGGGGATGAGGAATCAGCCCCAGCATTTT.